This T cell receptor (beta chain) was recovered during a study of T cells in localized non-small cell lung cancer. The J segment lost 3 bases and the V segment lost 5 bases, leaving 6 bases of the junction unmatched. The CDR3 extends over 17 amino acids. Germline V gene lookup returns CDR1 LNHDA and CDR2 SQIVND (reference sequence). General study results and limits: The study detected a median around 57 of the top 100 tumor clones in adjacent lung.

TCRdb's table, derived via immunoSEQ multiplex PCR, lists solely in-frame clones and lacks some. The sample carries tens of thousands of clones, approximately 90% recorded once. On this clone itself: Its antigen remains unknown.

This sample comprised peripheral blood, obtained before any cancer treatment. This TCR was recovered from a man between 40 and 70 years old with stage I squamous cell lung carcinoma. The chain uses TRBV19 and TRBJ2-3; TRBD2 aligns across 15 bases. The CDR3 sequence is CASSGGLAGGLTDTQYF. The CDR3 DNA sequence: TGTGCCAGTAGTGGGGGACTAGCGGGAGGTTTGACAGATACGCAGTATTTT.